Below, one T cell receptor (beta chain) is given with its context. Its specificity is unknown. The CDR3 covers 13 residues. CDR1 is SNHLY and CDR2 is FYNNEI in the germline V gene. V lost 8 bases and J lost 3, with 14 bases in between. The sample originates from a study of T cell clones after liver transplantation. Study at large: TCRbeta sequencing after a pre-transplant mixed lymphocyte reaction identified graft-donor-reactive clones, later tracked in post-transplant blood. Three of eight recipients were HCV-positive; others had non-autoimmune, non-viral indications. Notes on the study in general: Donor-reactive sequences fell more than third party-reactive ones, suggesting partial deletion. A significant post-transplant drop in circulating graft-donor-reactive CD4 TCRbeta sequences occurred in most of the 8 subjects.

TCRdb's table, derived via immunoSEQ multiplex PCR, lists solely in-frame clones and lacks some. The data hold 45,000 to 60,000 clones, with approximately 88% observed a single time. The receptor was derived from a human donor who received a liver transplant. The sample in question was CD4+ T cells from blood, obtained before liver transplant. This rearrangement joins TRBV2 to TRBJ2-7, with D uncertain. The chain's CDR3 is CASGVARIYEQYF. CDR3 in DNA: TGTGCCAGCGGGGTTGCCAGAATCTACGAGCAGTACTTC.